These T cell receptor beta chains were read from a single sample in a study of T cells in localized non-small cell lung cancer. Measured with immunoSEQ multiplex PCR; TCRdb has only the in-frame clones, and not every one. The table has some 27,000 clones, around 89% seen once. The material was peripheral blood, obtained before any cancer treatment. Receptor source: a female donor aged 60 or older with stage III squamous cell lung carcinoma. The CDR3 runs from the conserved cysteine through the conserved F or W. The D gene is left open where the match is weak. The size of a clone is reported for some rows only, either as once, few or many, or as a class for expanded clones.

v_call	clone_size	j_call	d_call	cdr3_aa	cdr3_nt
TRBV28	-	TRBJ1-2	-	CASSLAQGYYGYTF	TGTGCCAGCAGTTTAGCGCAGGGATACTATGGCTACACCTTC
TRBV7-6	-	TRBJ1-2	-	CASSFSPDYGYTF	TGTGCCAGCAGCTTTTCACCGGACTATGGCTACACCTTC
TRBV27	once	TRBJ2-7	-	CASSLRWSAALTRIYEQYF	TGTGCCAGCAGTTTAAGATGGTCTGCAGCCCTTACAAGGATCTACGAGCAGTACTTC
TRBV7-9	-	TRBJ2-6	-	CASSPAGGQGANVLTF	TGTGCCAGCAGCCCGGCCGGGGGACAGGGGGCCAACGTCCTGACTTTC
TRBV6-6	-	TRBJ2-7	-	CASSSLYGTKSYEQYF	TGTGCCAGCAGTTCCCTTTATGGAACTAAATCATACGAGCAGTACTTC
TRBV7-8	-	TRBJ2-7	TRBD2	CASSPTSGSFDEQYF	TGTGCCAGCAGCCCAACTAGCGGGAGCTTCGACGAGCAGTACTTC
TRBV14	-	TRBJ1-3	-	CASSQDLLWGRESGNTIYF	TGTGCCAGCAGCCAAGATTTGTTGTGGGGCAGGGAATCTGGAAACACCATATATTTT
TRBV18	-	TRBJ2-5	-	CASSPRPGPQETQYF	TGTGCCAGCTCACCAAGGCCCGGCCCCCAAGAGACCCAGTACTTC
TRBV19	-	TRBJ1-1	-	CASSSKRGTEAFF	TGTGCCAGTAGTAGCAAGAGGGGAACTGAAGCTTTCTTT
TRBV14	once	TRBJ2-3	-	CASSHWEKGDTQYF	TGTGCCAGCAGCCATTGGGAAAAGGGAGATACGCAGTATTTT
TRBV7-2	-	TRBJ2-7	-	CASSRTVSSYEQYF	TGTGCCAGCAGCCGGACAGTCAGCTCCTACGAGCAGTACTTC
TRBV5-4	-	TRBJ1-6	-	CASSLDWSGSSYNSPLHF	TGTGCCAGCAGCTTGGATTGGTCAGGGAGCTCCTATAATTCACCCCTCCACTTT
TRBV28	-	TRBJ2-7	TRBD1	CASNDPGQGNEQYF	TGTGCCAGCAACGATCCGGGACAGGGGAACGAGCAGTACTTC
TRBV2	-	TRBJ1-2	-	CASTRDSSNYGYTF	TGTGCCAGCACCCGGGACTCATCTAACTATGGCTACACCTTC
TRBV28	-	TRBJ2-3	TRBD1	CASNEIQGAHRDTQYF	TGTGCCAGCAACGAGATACAGGGGGCGCATCGAGATACGCAGTATTTT
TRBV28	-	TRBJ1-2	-	CASSLGRRSYGYTF	TGTGCCAGCAGTTTAGGTCGACGGAGCTATGGCTACACCTTC
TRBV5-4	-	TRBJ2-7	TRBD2	CASSPGGGRSHEQYF	TGTGCCAGCAGCCCCGGGGGGGGGCGGTCCCACGAGCAGTACTTC
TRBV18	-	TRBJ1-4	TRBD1	CASSPRDRVLNEKLFF	TGTGCCAGCTCACCCCGGGACAGGGTTCTTAATGAAAAACTGTTTTTT
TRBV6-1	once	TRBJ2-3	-	CASTLRAGADTQYF	TGTGCCAGCACCCTAAGGGCAGGGGCAGATACGCAGTATTTT
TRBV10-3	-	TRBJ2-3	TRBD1	CAISEPTQGHTDTQYF	TGTGCCATCAGTGAGCCCACACAGGGGCATACAGATACGCAGTATTTT
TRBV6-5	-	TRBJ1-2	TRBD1	CASKDRDYGYTF	TGTGCCAGCAAAGACAGGGACTATGGCTACACCTTC
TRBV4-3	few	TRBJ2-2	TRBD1	CASSHAGTARTGELFF	TGCGCCAGCAGCCATGCCGGGACAGCGAGGACCGGGGAGCTGTTTTTT
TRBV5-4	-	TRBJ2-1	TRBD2	CASSSGGDSYNEQFF	TGTGCCAGCAGCTCCGGGGGGGACTCCTACAATGAGCAGTTCTTC
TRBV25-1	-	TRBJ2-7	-	CASSSPVGDYEQYF	TGTGCCAGCAGTTCGCCGGTGGGGGACTACGAGCAGTACTTC
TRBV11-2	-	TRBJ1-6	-	CASSLDQYERAYNSPLHF	TGTGCCAGCAGCTTAGATCAATACGAACGGGCGTATAATTCACCCCTCCACTTT
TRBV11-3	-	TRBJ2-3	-	CASSLWETDTQYF	TGTGCCAGCAGCTTATGGGAAACAGATACGCAGTATTTT
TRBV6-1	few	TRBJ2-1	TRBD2	CASTGTSLIEQFF	TGTGCCAGCACCGGGACTAGCTTAATTGAGCAGTTCTTC
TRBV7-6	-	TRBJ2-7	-	CASSSRVGGGYEQYF	TGTGCCAGCAGCTCCAGGGTTGGAGGGGGCTACGAGCAGTACTTC
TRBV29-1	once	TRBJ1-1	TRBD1	CSGSRTGLNTEAFF	TGCAGCGGCTCTAGGACAGGACTGAACACTGAAGCTTTCTTT
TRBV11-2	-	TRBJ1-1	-	CASSLGVGGMNTEAFF	TGTGCCAGCAGCTTAGGGGTCGGGGGCATGAACACTGAAGCTTTCTTT
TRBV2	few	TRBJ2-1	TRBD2	CASSEGAGGTYNEQFF	TGTGCCAGCAGTGAAGGGGCGGGGGGAACCTACAATGAGCAGTTCTTC
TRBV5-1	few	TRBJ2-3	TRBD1	CASSSQQGAVGDTQYF	TGCGCCAGCAGCTCCCAACAGGGGGCCGTTGGAGATACGCAGTATTTT
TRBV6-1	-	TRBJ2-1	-	CASTSQWGSGGEQFF	TGTGCCAGCACCTCCCAATGGGGGAGTGGCGGTGAGCAGTTCTTC
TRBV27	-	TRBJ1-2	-	CASSGPAGGYTF	TGTGCCAGCAGTGGACCTGCTGGCGGCTACACCTTC
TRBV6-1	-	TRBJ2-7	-	CASSGQGTWGEQYF	TGTGCCAGCAGTGGGCAGGGTACCTGGGGGGAGCAGTACTTC
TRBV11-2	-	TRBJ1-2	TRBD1	CASSLAPDRSGHGYTF	TGTGCCAGCAGCTTAGCCCCGGACAGGTCGGGTCATGGCTACACCTTC
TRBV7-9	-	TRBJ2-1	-	CASSLGQGVGGWQFF	TGTGCCAGCAGCTTGGGGCAGGGAGTAGGAGGATGGCAGTTCTTC
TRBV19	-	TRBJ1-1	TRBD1	CASSIYGTGNTEAFF	TGTGCCAGTAGTATCTACGGGACAGGGAACACTGAAGCTTTCTTT
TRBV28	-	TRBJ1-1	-	CASRLGYFTGNTEAFF	TGTGCCAGCAGACTAGGATATTTTACAGGGAACACTGAAGCTTTCTTT
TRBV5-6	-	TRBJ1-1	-	CASSPRAGARAEAFF	TGTGCCAGCAGCCCCCGCGCAGGGGCGAGGGCTGAAGCTTTCTTT
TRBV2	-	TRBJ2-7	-	CASRGGGRVREQYF	TGTGCCAGCAGGGGTGGGGGCAGGGTCCGCGAGCAGTACTTC
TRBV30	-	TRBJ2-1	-	CAWSVRAGWRSNEQFF	TGTGCCTGGAGTGTACGGGCAGGTTGGAGGTCCAATGAGCAGTTCTTC